These 17 T cell receptor beta chains were sequenced from one sample in a study of CD8 T cells in ankylosing spondylitis. In TCRdb, the 5' RACE reads were re-called with MiXCR into one record per CDR3 protein. Of 45,000 to 65,000 distinct CDR3 sequences in the sample, around 7.4% were seen once. The sample consisted of blood, either unsorted or a sorted T cell fraction (not recorded which). The receptor set was obtained from a female donor with ankylosing spondylitis or in good health (not recorded which).

V gene TRBV28 combines with J gene TRBJ1-5; D is uncertain. V was pared by 5 bases and J by 5 bases, with 7 bases between. Germline V gene data show CDR1 as MDHEN and CDR2 as SYDVKM. The CDR3 consists of 12 residues. CDR3 sequence reads: CASSNMYQPQHF. The CDR3, as DNA: TGTGCCAGCAGTAACATGTATCAGCCCCAGCATTTT.

This chain links TRBV7-2 with TRBJ2-5; D is unresolved. Between the trimmed V and J ends, which lost 1 base and 4 bases, there was a span of 7 bases. The germline CDR1 and CDR2 sequences are SGHTA and FQGNSA. The CDR3 runs 13 residues. The DNA for the CDR3 is TGTGCCAGCAGCTTAGTTTTCCGAGAGACCCAGTACTTC. Residues: CASSLVFRETQYF.

This clonotype was recorded a few times. The rearrangement uses TRBV20-1 and TRBJ2-5, with D tentatively TRBD2 (5 bases). Germline V gene lookup returns CDR1 DFQATT and CDR2 SNEGSKA (reference sequence). V lost 3 bases and J 5 bases, leaving 10 bases between the germline ends. This CDR3 spans 12 amino acids. CDR3: CSASQRAETQYF. The DNA of the CDR3 is TGCAGTGCTAGCCAGAGGGCGGAGACCCAGTACTTC.

This clonotype has more than one count but fewer than ten. The V and J genes are TRBV7-2 and TRBJ1-1; the D gene is possibly TRBD1 (6 bases). The V end lost 5 bases, the J end lost 5 bases, and 18 bases lay between the germline ends. This CDR3 comprises 15 residues. Germline lookup yields CDR1 SGHTA and CDR2 FQGNSA. The DNA of the CDR3 is TGTGCCAGCAGCCGAGGGGACACGCGCCCGACTGAAGCTTTCTTT. Translating it yields CASSRGDTRPTEAFF.

Ten or more counts support this clonotype. The chain uses TRBV11-2 and TRBJ2-1; no definite D call. The CDR3 totals 15 residues. CDR1 is SGHAT, CDR2 FQNNGV, per germline. Trimming left V 4 bases short and J 2 bases short, with 12 bases between. The CDR3 here is CASSSLRGTYNEQFF. CDR3 bases: TGTGCCAGCAGCTCTTTGCGAGGAACCTACAATGAGCAGTTCTTC.

Ten or more counts support this clonotype. The gene calls are TRBV5-1 and TRBJ2-3; no firm D call. The CDR3 is 13 amino acids. Trimming stripped 0 bases from V and 6 bases from J, with 8 bases between. CDR1 is SGHRS and CDR2 is YFSETQ in the germline V gene. In nucleotides, the CDR3 is TGCGCCAGCAGCTTGGCTGTTTCGGATACGCAGTATTTT. This encodes CASSLAVSDTQYF. Complete variable domain (other parts from reference TRBV5-1 and TRBJ2-3): KAGVTQTPRYLIKTRGQQVTLSCSPISGHRSVSWYQQTPGQGLQFLFEYFSETQRNKGNFPGRFSGRQFSNSRSEMNVSTLELGDSALYLCASSLAVSDTQYFGPGTRLTVL.

Note on this clonotype: Just one base apart from a much larger clone, this may be a read error. J is TRBJ2-2 and V is TRBV6-2 or TRBV6-3, with unresolved D. The CDR3 length is 14 residues. CDR1 is MNHEY, CDR2 SVGEGT, per germline. The CDR3 DNA follows: TGTGTCAGCACTCAATGGCAGAACACCGGGGAGCTGTTTTTT. Translation: CVSTQWQNTGELFF.

The sample holds a few counts of this clonotype. This chain uses TRBV7-9 with TRBJ2-1; D may be TRBD2 (6 bases). Germline-derived CDR1 and CDR2 are SEHNR and FQNEAQ (reference sequence). Deletions cut 0 bases from V and 1 base from J, with 13 bases between. The CDR3 spans 17 residues. The CDR3 DNA reads as TGTGCCAGCAGCTTAGCCTCCAGCGGGCTATCCTACAATGAGCAGTTCTTC. It encodes CASSLASSGLSYNEQFF.

In this sample, this clonotype turned up many times. The V gene is TRBV19, the J gene TRBJ1-2; a possible D gene is TRBD1 (6 bases). The CDR3 spans 13 residues. Germline CDR1 LNHDA, CDR2 SQIVND (reference sequence). V shed 6 bases and J shed 5 bases, with 13 bases lying between them. As DNA, the CDR3 is TGTGCCAGTAGCCGGGACACCCTTTATGGCTACACCTTC. As protein: CASSRDTLYGYTF.

Ten or more counts support this clonotype. The rearrangement links TRBV12-3 or TRBV12-4 to TRBJ1-2; no reliable D call. The CDR3 is 12 amino acids. Deletions cut 7 bases from V and 7 bases from J, with 13 bases between. The CDR3 DNA reads as TGTGCCAGCATGATTTACGAGGGTGGCTACACCTTC. Translating it yields CASMIYEGGYTF.

This sequence joins TRBV11-3 and TRBJ1-3, with D possibly matching TRBD1 (5 bases). V was cut by 5 bases and J by 4 bases, with 9 bases left in between. Germline values: CDR1 SGHNT, CDR2 YENEEA. This CDR3 has 13 residues. The DNA of the CDR3 is TGTGCCAGCAGCCCGGGACCGGGAAACACCATATATTTT. This gives the protein CASSPGPGNTIYF.

This clonotype was counted ten times or more. CDR3 sequence (DNA): TGCGCCAGCAGCCCAGGACGAGGGACTACGGATGAAAAACTGTTTTTT. This encodes CASSPGRGTTDEKLFF. J is TRBJ1-4 and V is TRBV5-1; TRBD1 might be the D (5 bases). CDR3 length equals 16 residues. Germline V CDR1 and CDR2: SGHRS, YFSETQ. V lost 4 bases, J lost 6 bases, and 19 bases lay in between.

This clonotype was counted once. This chain connects TRBV7-8 to TRBJ2-7; tentatively, D is TRBD1 (5 bases). Germline V gives CDR1 SGHVS, CDR2 FQNEAQ. The CDR3 has 14 residues. V shed 3 bases and J shed 6 bases, with 15 bases lying between them. CDR3 residues: CASSLLEGATEQYV. The CDR3 bases are TGTGCCAGCAGCTTGTTAGAAGGGGCCACCGAGCAGTACGTC.

This clonotype was found many times. This chain uses TRBV20-1 with TRBJ1-2; 9 positions agree with TRBD1. Germline trimming cut 6 bases from V and 14 bases from J; bases unmatched to any gene: 13. From germline, CDR1 is DFQATT and CDR2 SNEGSKA (reference sequence). CDR3 length: 12 residues. The CDR3 protein is CSAPTGGSLGTF. The CDR3, as DNA: TGCAGTGCCCCAACAGGGGGCTCTCTAGGTACCTTC.

This clonotype ranks as medium-sized. The rearrangement uses TRBV6-1 and TRBJ2-7, with D maybe TRBD1 (6 bases). Trimming stripped 3 bases from V and 5 bases from J, with 14 bases between. This CDR3 comprises 14 residues. Germline CDR1 is MNHNS and CDR2 is SASEGT. DNA for the CDR3: TGTGCCAGCAGTGATACGACAGGTTCCAACGAGCAGTACTTC. It encodes CASSDTTGSNEQYF.

Ten or more counts support this clonotype. The chain couples TRBV5-6 to TRBJ2-7, with 7 bases aligning to TRBD1. Germline V CDR1 and CDR2: SGHDT, YYEEEE. V shed 1 base, J shed 2 bases, and the junction held 6 bases outside the gene matches. The CDR3 contains 15 residues. In DNA form, the CDR3 reads TGTGCCAGCAGCTTGTACGACAGGGTCCCCTACGAGCAGTACTTC. Its protein product is CASSLYDRVPYEQYF.

The table lists this clonotype with many counts. The chain recombines TRBV7-7 with TRBJ2-1; a weak D match, TRBD2 (5 bases). V lost 1 base and J lost 4, with 17 bases in between. This CDR3 is 17 amino acids long. Germline assignment: CDR1 SSHAT and CDR2 FNYEAQ (reference sequence). CDR3 sequence: CASSLGAARGNYNEQFF. Written as DNA, the CDR3 is TGTGCCAGCAGCTTAGGGGCGGCTAGAGGGAATTACAATGAGCAGTTCTTC.